This passage covers 2 T cell receptor beta chains from one sample sequenced in a study of spatial heterogeneity in lung cancer. Specified time point: sample taken at primary tumor resection. TCRdb reanalysed the 5' RACE reads using MiXCR and keeps one entry per CDR3 protein. The top ten clones hold about 28% of a sample with 20,000 or so distinct CDR3 sequences, about 3% of them seen once. The starting material was PBMCs, obtained at surgery. These receptors all come from a female donor with early-stage non-small cell lung cancer.

This clonotype was picked up many times. CDR3 protein: CASSDLREAHQETQYF. CDR3 in DNA: TGTGCCAGCAGTGACTTGCGGGAGGCCCACCAAGAGACCCAGTACTTC. The gene calls are TRBV25-1 and TRBJ2-5; the match to TRBD2 covers 8 bases. The length of the CDR3 is 16 residues. Trimming took 3 bases from V and 0 from J; bases not matched to a gene: 6. Germline-derived CDR1 and CDR2 are MGHDK and SYGVNS.

This chain connects TRBV5-1 to TRBJ2-1, with 9 bases fitting TRBD2. After removal of 2 bases from V and 7 bases from J, the junction contained 4 bases not matched to a gene. CDR1 and CDR2 from the germline V gene are SGHRS and YFSETQ. CDR3 length: 14 residues. For the CDR3, the DNA is TGCGCCAGCAGCTTAAGGACTAGCGAGAATGAGCAGTTCTTC. This translates into CASSLRTSENEQFF.